The rows below give T cell receptor beta chains drawn from one sample of a study of technical replicates of blood from several donors. Generated by immunoSEQ multiplex PCR, the TCRdb table keeps only in-frame clones and is missing some. The sample holds approximately 79,000 clones, roughly 96% seen once. Input material: T cells isolated from PBMCs. These receptors all stem from a human donor in good health. The CDR3 runs from the conserved cysteine through the conserved F or W. A D gene is named only where the DNA matches it firmly. Expanded clones are given a class, and other clones once, few, many or no size at all.

j_gene | d_gene | v_gene | abundance | CDR3aa | CDR3nt
TRBJ1-2 | . | TRBV19 | once | CASSFWRGSNYGYTF | TGTGCCAGTAGTTTTTGGAGGGGATCTAACTATGGCTACACCTTC
TRBJ1-5 | . | TRBV13 | . | CASSTREGGYQPQHF | TGTGCCAGCAGCACCCGGGAGGGGGGATATCAGCCCCAGCATTTT
TRBJ2-3 | . | TRBV10-3 | . | CAIQGGGTDTQYF | TGTGCCATACAGGGTGGGGGCACAGATACGCAGTATTTT
TRBJ2-2 | TRBD1 | TRBV28 | . | CASSSLTRQGAGTGELFF | TGTGCCAGCAGTTCCCTCACGAGACAGGGGGCAGGGACCGGGGAGCTGTTTTTT
TRBJ2-1 | TRBD2 | TRBV29-1 | . | CSVGLVQEQFF | TGCAGCGTAGGACTAGTCCAAGAGCAGTTCTTC
TRBJ2-7 | . | TRBV7-2 | . | CASSSTPLTSEQYF | TGTGCCAGCAGCTCTACCCCCCTAACCTCCGAGCAGTACTTC
TRBJ2-1 | . | TRBV6-5 | . | CASSYNEEQFF | TGTGCCAGCAGTTACAACGAGGAGCAGTTCTTC
TRBJ2-5 | . | TRBV29-1 | . | CSVRYGGETQYF | TGCAGCGTTCGATATGGGGGGGAGACCCAGTACTTC
TRBJ2-1 | . | TRBV7-9 | . | CASSPPGYYNEQFF | TGTGCCAGCAGCCCGCCGGGGTATTACAATGAGCAGTTCTTC
TRBJ2-7 | TRBD1 | TRBV7-2 | . | CASIMDRGSYEQYF | TGTGCCAGCATCATGGACAGGGGATCCTACGAGCAGTACTTC
TRBJ1-1 | TRBD1 | TRBV7-8 | . | CASSFRDRLMNTEAFF | TGTGCCAGCAGCTTCCGGGACAGACTCATGAACACTGAAGCTTTCTTT
TRBJ1-2 | TRBD1 | TRBV7-9 | . | CASSPGGTGNYGYTF | TGTGCCAGCAGCCCAGGGGGGACCGGGAACTATGGCTACACCTTC
TRBJ2-7 | . | TRBV28 | . | CASSHILEQYF | TGTGCCAGCAGCCACATTCTCGAGCAGTACTTC
TRBJ1-5 | . | TRBV19 | . | CASSVEGKLIRGQPQHF | TGTGCCAGTAGTGTGGAGGGGAAACTTATTCGGGGTCAGCCCCAGCATTTT
TRBJ2-2 | TRBD2 | TRBV5-4 | . | CASSSGLARGELFF | TGTGCCAGCAGCTCGGGACTAGCGCGGGGGGAGCTGTTTTTT
TRBJ1-5 | . | TRBV4-3 | . | CASSQERAGNQPQHF | TGCGCCAGCAGCCAAGAACGGGCGGGTAATCAGCCCCAGCATTTT
TRBJ1-5 | TRBD1 | TRBV19 | . | CASAAGGGQPQHF | TGTGCCAGCGCCGCAGGGGGAGGTCAGCCCCAGCATTTT
TRBJ1-4 | TRBD1 | TRBV9 | few | CATKDRLNEKLFF | TGTGCCACTAAGGACAGGCTTAATGAAAAACTGTTTTTT
TRBJ1-1 | TRBD1 | TRBV5-1 | . | CASSDRGLDTEAFF | TGCGCCAGCAGCGACAGGGGGCTGGACACTGAAGCTTTCTTT
TRBJ1-5 | . | TRBV29-1 | . | CSGGGGPNQPQHF | TGCAGCGGGGGAGGGGGACCGAATCAGCCCCAGCATTTT
TRBJ2-7 | TRBD2 | TRBV15 | once | CATSSSGRIYEQYF | TGTGCCACCAGCAGTAGCGGGAGGATCTACGAGCAGTACTTC
TRBJ2-2 | . | TRBV10-1 | . | CASSDSGSMRNGELFF | TGCGCCAGCAGTGACAGCGGGTCCATGAGGAACGGGGAGCTGTTTTTT
TRBJ1-1 | . | TRBV6-5 | . | CASRPGEGTEAFF | TGTGCCAGCAGACCAGGGGAGGGGACTGAAGCTTTCTTT